The 23 T cell receptor beta chains listed next were all sequenced from one sample in a study of T cell repertoires and Cas9 in healthy adults. Here immunoSEQ multiplex PCR was the method, and the copy in TCRdb shows in-frame clones only, minus some. This table has tens of thousands of clones, about 88% appearing once. Sequencing input: CD4+ effector T cells (CD127+, CD25-, CD137-, CD154-) from PBMCs; culture status not recorded. The origin of the receptors is a human donor in good health.

This clone is a singleton in its sample. The chain links TRBV19 to TRBJ2-5, with D possibly matching TRBD2 (5 bases). V gave up 6 bases and J gave up 2 bases, with 22 bases separating them. CDR1 is LNHDA, CDR2 SQIVND, per germline (reference sequence). The CDR3 is made up of 17 amino acids. Written as DNA, the CDR3 is TGTGCCAGTAGCCCCGCGACGGGCGGGCCAGTTCAAGAGACCCAGTACTTC. Amino acid sequence: CASSPATGGPVQETQYF.

In the case of this clone: The germline gene is not matched at one end of the junction; a read error may be the cause. J is TRBJ2-7 and V is TRBV4-1; 7 bases fit TRBD1. Germline CDR1 MGHRA, CDR2 YSYEKL. The CDR3 extends over 16 amino acids. CDR3: CASSQADRAATYEQYF. In nucleotides, the CDR3 is TGTGCCAGCAGCCAAGCCGACAGGGCAGCGACCTACGAGCAGTACTTC.

The V gene is TRBV18, the J gene TRBJ2-1; D possibly corresponds to TRBD2 (6 bases). Per germline, CDR1 KGHSH and CDR2 LQKENI. The CDR3 runs 15 residues. V was trimmed by 1 base and J by 3 bases, leaving 10 bases between them. The chain's CDR3 is CASSPRLSGYNEQFF. The CDR3 DNA is TGTGCCAGCTCACCACGCCTTAGCGGCTACAATGAGCAGTTCTTC.

This chain connects TRBV19 to TRBJ2-7; 11 bases are shared with TRBD1. The CDR3 covers 16 residues. Losses at the gene ends were 4 bases for V and 0 bases for J; bases not matched to a gene: 5. From germline, CDR1 is LNHDA and CDR2 SQIVND (reference sequence). The CDR3 DNA follows: TGTGCCAGTAGTACCCTGGGACAGGGGGGCTCCTACGAGCAGTACTTC. This translates into CASSTLGQGGSYEQYF. Using reference TRBV19 and TRBJ2-7 for the parts outside the CDR3, the full variable domain is DGGITQSPKYLFRKEGQNVTLSCEQNLNHDAMYWYRQDPGQGLRLIYYSQIVNDFQKGDIAEGYSVSREKKESFPLTVTSAQKNPTAFYLCASSTLGQGGSYEQYFGPGTRLTVT.

The genes are TRBV5-5 and TRBJ1-1, with D hard to call. Trimming pared 4 bases from V and 4 bases from J, leaving 17 bases between. Germline V gives CDR1 SGHKS, CDR2 YYEKEE (reference sequence). This CDR3 contains 15 residues. The CDR3 sequence is CASSAGSGISTEAFF. As DNA, the CDR3 is TGTGCCAGCAGCGCAGGATCGGGGATCAGCACTGAAGCTTTCTTT.

The genes are TRBV19 and TRBJ1-5, with TRBD1 identical over 8 bases. The CDR3 extends over 14 amino acids. CDR1 and CDR2 from the germline V gene are LNHDA and SQIVND (reference sequence). Trimming cost V 5 bases and J 9 bases; bases outside gene matches: 9. This CDR3 is CASSQTGDQSPQHF. In DNA form, the CDR3 reads TGTGCCAGTAGTCAGACAGGGGATCAATCGCCCCAGCATTTT.

The chain combines TRBV2 with TRBJ1-6, with D unclear. Trimming cost V 10 bases and J 6 bases, with 22 bases left between them. The CDR3 covers 16 residues. The germline V gene encodes CDR1 SNHLY and CDR2 FYNNEI. This chain's CDR3 is CANQDIRRAANSPLHF. The CDR3 nucleotides read TGTGCCAACCAGGATATCAGGAGGGCGGCTAATTCACCCCTCCACTTT.

The chain joins TRBV5-1 to TRBJ1-1, with D possibly being TRBD1 (5 bases). The CDR3 loop spans 13 amino acids. CDR1 is SGHRS and CDR2 is YFSETQ in the germline V gene. V was shortened by 4 bases and J by 5 bases, with 12 bases between the two germline ends. CDR3 bases: TGCGCCAGCAGCCAGGGAAGGAATACTGAAGCTTTCTTT. Protein sequence: CASSQGRNTEAFF.

The CDR3 nucleotides read TGCAGCGTTGGGGTAGGCGACACTGAAGCTTTCTTT. Amino acid sequence: CSVGVGDTEAFF. The chain links TRBV29-1 to TRBJ1-1, with D unresolved. This CDR3 is 12 amino acids long. CDR1 and CDR2 from the germline V gene are SQVTM and ANQGSEA. The V gene lost 4 bases and the J gene lost 3 bases, with 9 bases spanning the gap.

This chain connects TRBV11-2 to TRBJ2-7, with TRBD1 as a possible D gene (5 bases). The CDR3 extends over 11 amino acids. V lost 9 bases and J lost 5, with 11 bases in between. Germline-derived CDR1 and CDR2 are SGHAT and FQNNGV. The CDR3 sequence: CARGIGDEQYF. The CDR3 nucleotides read TGTGCCAGGGGGATAGGGGACGAGCAGTACTTC.

This chain joins TRBV5-6 and TRBJ1-3, with 8 bases identical to TRBD1. Germline lookup yields CDR1 SGHDT and CDR2 YYEEEE. This CDR3 comprises 15 residues. Unmatched junction bases numbered 3, after V lost 4 bases and J lost 0 bases. The DNA for the CDR3 is TGTGCCAGCAGCCCAGGGGGCCTCTCTGGAAACACCATATATTTT. Translating gives CASSPGGLSGNTIYF.

On this clone itself: Other DNA sequences in this sample translate to the same CDR3. The CDR3 region is CASSRDYGYTF. The CDR3 DNA sequence: TGTGCCAGCAGCAGAGACTATGGCTACACCTTC. This chain uses TRBV13 with TRBJ1-2, with unresolved D. The V end lost 5 bases, the J end lost 3 bases, and 4 bases lay between the germline ends. There are 11 residues in the CDR3. Germline V CDR1 and CDR2: PRHDT, FYEKMQ (reference sequence).

The gene calls are TRBV4-1 and TRBJ2-7, with TRBD1 identical over 7 bases. CDR1 is MGHRA and CDR2 is YSYEKL in the germline V gene. The CDR3 sequence is 17 residues long. The V and J ends lost 1 base and 5 bases, in that order; junction bases with no gene match: 14. The CDR3 region is CASSQGLIRGRVNEQYF. CDR3 bases: TGCGCCAGCAGCCAAGGTTTAATAAGGGGGCGGGTCAACGAGCAGTACTTC.

The chain joins TRBV5-1 to TRBJ2-7; D is uncertain. Between the trimmed V and J ends, which lost 0 bases and 1 base, there was a span of 14 bases. The CDR3 runs to 16 residues. Per germline, CDR1 SGHRS and CDR2 YFSETQ. The DNA for the CDR3 is TGCGCCAGCAGCTTGGTGGTTGGGCAGCCTTCCTACGAGCAGTACTTC. Protein product: CASSLVVGQPSYEQYF.

The V and J genes are TRBV7-9 and TRBJ2-1, with D unclear. The germline V gene has CDR1 SEHNR and CDR2 FQNEAQ (reference sequence). Trimming cost V 3 bases and J 0 bases, with 3 bases left between them. CDR3 length: 13 residues. The CDR3 DNA reads as TGTGCCAGCAGCTTGGACTCCTACAATGAGCAGTTCTTC. It is translated as CASSLDSYNEQFF.

The chain recombines TRBV11-2 with TRBJ1-6, with TRBD1 as a possible D gene (6 bases). The CDR3 runs 17 residues. Per germline, CDR1 SGHAT and CDR2 FQNNGV. V was pared by 5 bases and J by 1 base, with 15 bases between. CDR3 in DNA: TGTGCCAGCAGCCAAGGGCCAGGGGAGTCCTATAATTCACCCCTCCACTTT. It yields the protein CASSQGPGESYNSPLHF.

This clone was found once. The chain carries TRBV9 and TRBJ2-3; D is possibly TRBD2 (6 bases). Germline lookup yields CDR1 SGDLS and CDR2 YYNGEE. The V gene lost 2 bases and the J gene lost 0 bases, with 10 bases spanning the gap. CDR3 length: 15 residues. CDR3 in amino acids: CASSVVGLSTDTQYF. CDR3 sequence (DNA): TGTGCCAGCAGCGTGGTAGGACTAAGCACAGATACGCAGTATTTT.

The chain has TRBV7-2 and TRBJ2-1, with 12 bases matching TRBD2. CDR3 length: 15 amino acids. The V segment lost 5 bases and the J segment 6 bases; nucleotides outside the gene matches: 5. Germline CDR1 and CDR2: SGHTA and FQGNSA. In DNA, the CDR3 is TGTGCCAGCAGCCCCACGGGACTAGCGGGCAATGAGCAGTTCTTC. Translated: CASSPTGLAGNEQFF.

The J gene is TRBJ1-1, the V gene TRBV2, with 7 nucleotides matching TRBD1. V lost 6 bases, J lost 6 bases, and 13 bases stayed unmatched. The CDR3 is made up of 15 amino acids. Germline loops: CDR1 SNHLY, CDR2 FYNNEI. The chain's CDR3 is CASRRETGSLSEAFF. CDR3 coding DNA: TGTGCCAGCAGGCGGGAGACAGGGTCACTCTCTGAAGCTTTCTTT.

The rearrangement uses TRBV11-2 and TRBJ2-7; maybe TRBD1 (6 bases). V lost 5 bases and J lost 2, with 13 bases in between. The CDR3 runs to 14 residues. The germline V gene encodes CDR1 SGHAT and CDR2 FQNNGV. CDR3 protein: CASSPRTAAYEQYF. Written as DNA, the CDR3 is TGTGCCAGCAGCCCACGGACAGCCGCCTACGAGCAGTACTTC.

The chain employs TRBV7-6 and TRBJ1-3, with TRBD1 matching over 7 bases. Per germline, CDR1 SGHVS and CDR2 FNYEAQ. This CDR3 contains 16 residues. V was clipped by 1 base and J by 4 bases; unmatched bases: 7. CDR3 sequence reads: CASSLGWRGPGNTIYF. The CDR3 DNA is TGTGCCAGCAGCTTAGGTTGGAGGGGGCCGGGAAACACCATATATTTT.

The genes are TRBV6-5 and TRBJ2-1; possible D gene TRBD1, 6 bases. Germline-derived CDR1 and CDR2 are MNHEY and SVGAGI. Trimming stripped 6 bases from V and 4 bases from J, with 16 bases between. This CDR3 has 15 residues. CDR3 amino acids: CASSTGFRDYNEQFF. Here the CDR3 DNA reads TGTGCCAGCAGCACAGGGTTCCGAGATTACAATGAGCAGTTCTTC.

The CDR3 DNA sequence: TGTGCTAGTGGTCCACGACAGGATCTCTCTGGAAACACCATATATTTT. Translating gives CASGPRQDLSGNTIYF. V usage is TRBV12-5 and J usage is TRBJ1-3, with D possibly TRBD1 on 6 matching bases. The CDR3 is 16 amino acids. Germline loops: CDR1 LGHNT, CDR2 FRNRAP. Trimming left V 5 bases short and J 0 bases short, with 14 bases between.